This T cell receptor (beta chain) was identified during a study of cytomegalovirus exposure and HLA in healthy donors. 60 Vbeta and 13 Jbeta primers were used in PCR. Assay used: immunoSEQ multiplex PCR; TCRdb lists only in-frame clones, some missing. The sample lists 210,000 or so clones, more than 65% occurring once. Concerning this clone itself: The target antigen is unknown.

Study-wide points: HLA restriction was apparent for most CMV-associated TCR beta chains in a later analysis. For TCR beta chains, V- and J-gene trimming was later linked to a missense DCLRE1C variant. Most TCR beta V segments were productive about 90% or about 30% of the time in an earlier analysis.

The V gene's germline CDR1 is SGHNT and CDR2 YYREEE (reference sequence). The CDR3 has 14 amino acids. With V trimmed by 0 bases and J by 8 bases, 2 bases remained unmatched. The rearrangement joins TRBV5-4 to TRBJ1-4; 9 bases line up with TRBD1. Sequenced input: PBMCs. This clonotype originated in a man aged 18 to 29 in good health and CMV-seronegative. The CDR3 loop is CASSLDRGLEKLFF. CDR3 in DNA: TGTGCCAGCAGCTTGGACAGGGGGCTAGAAAAACTGTTTTTT.